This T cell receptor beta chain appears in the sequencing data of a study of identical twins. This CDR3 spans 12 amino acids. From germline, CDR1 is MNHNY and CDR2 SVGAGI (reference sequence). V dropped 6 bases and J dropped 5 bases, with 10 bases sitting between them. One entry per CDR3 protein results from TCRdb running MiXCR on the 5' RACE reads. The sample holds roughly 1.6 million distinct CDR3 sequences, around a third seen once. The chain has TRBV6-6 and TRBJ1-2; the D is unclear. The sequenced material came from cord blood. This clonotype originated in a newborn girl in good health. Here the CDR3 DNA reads TGTGCCAGCAGAACCGGGAAGTATGGCTACACCTTC. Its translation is CASRTGKYGYTF.